The 3 T cell receptor beta chains below come from one sample, sequenced in a study of shared clonotypes between healthy human individuals. TCRdb's table, derived via immunoSEQ multiplex PCR, lists solely in-frame clones and lacks some. This sample carries about 180,000 clones, around 93% of them seen once, and the ten largest clones take 0.067%. The material sequenced was naive CD4+ T cells sorted from blood. Subset given: CD45RA+ positively selected. The receptors here all came from a woman aged 25 to 39 in good health.

The chain recombines TRBV4-1 with TRBJ2-1, with TRBD1 as a possible D gene (7 bases). Germline V gene sequence: CDR1 MGHRA, CDR2 YSYEKL. The CDR3 runs 14 residues. With 4 bases removed from V and 7 bases from J, the gap between germline ends came to 14 bases. In nucleotides, the CDR3 is TGCGCCAGCAGCCGAGAACAGGGGAGGAATGAGCAGTTCTTC. Its translation is CASSREQGRNEQFF.

This chain joins TRBV6-5 and TRBJ2-7, with 10 bases identical to TRBD1. J was trimmed by 4 bases and V by 5 bases; bases with no gene match: 8. The CDR3 runs to 15 residues. Germline V gene sequence: CDR1 MNHEY, CDR2 SVGAGI. The DNA of the CDR3 is TGTGCCAGCAGTACCCGACAGGGGGCTCGGTACGAGCAGTACTTC. It yields the protein CASSTRQGARYEQYF.

The V gene is TRBV19, the J gene TRBJ2-1; D perhaps matches TRBD1 (6 bases). Trimming shortened V by 3 bases and J by 7 bases, and 10 bases separated the two germline ends. In germline, CDR1 is LNHDA, CDR2 SQIVND (reference sequence). The CDR3 has 13 amino acids. The CDR3 DNA follows: TGTGCCAGTAGTATTAACAGGGATAATGAGCAGTTCTTC. Protein: CASSINRDNEQFF.